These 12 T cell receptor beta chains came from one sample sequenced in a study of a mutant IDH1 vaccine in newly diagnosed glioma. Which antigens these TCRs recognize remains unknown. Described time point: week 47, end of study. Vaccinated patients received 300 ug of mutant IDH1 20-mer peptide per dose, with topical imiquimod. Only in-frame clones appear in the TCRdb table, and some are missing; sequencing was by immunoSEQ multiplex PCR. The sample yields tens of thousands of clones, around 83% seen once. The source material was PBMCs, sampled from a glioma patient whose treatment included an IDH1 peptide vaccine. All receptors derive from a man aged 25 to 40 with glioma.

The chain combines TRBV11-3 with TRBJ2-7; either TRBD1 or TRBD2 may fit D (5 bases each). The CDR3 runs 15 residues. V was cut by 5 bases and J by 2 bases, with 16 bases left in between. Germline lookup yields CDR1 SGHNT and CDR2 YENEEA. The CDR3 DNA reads TGTGCCAGCAGCGATAGACGAGGGGCTACCTACGAGCAGTACTTC. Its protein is CASSDRRGATYEQYF.

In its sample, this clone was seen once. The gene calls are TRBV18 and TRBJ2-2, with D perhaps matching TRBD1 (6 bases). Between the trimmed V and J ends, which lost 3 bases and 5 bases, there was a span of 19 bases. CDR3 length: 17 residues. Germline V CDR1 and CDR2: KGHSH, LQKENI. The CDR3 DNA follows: TGTGCCAGCTCACCTGCAAATCCCAGGGGCCGGACCGGGGAGCTGTTTTTT. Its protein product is CASSPANPRGRTGELFF.

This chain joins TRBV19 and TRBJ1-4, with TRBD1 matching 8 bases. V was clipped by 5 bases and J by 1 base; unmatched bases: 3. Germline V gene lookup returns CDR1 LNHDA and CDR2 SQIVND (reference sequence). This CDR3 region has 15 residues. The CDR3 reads CASSRQGLTNEKLFF. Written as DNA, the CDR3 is TGTGCCAGTAGTCGACAGGGGTTAACTAATGAAAAACTGTTTTTT.

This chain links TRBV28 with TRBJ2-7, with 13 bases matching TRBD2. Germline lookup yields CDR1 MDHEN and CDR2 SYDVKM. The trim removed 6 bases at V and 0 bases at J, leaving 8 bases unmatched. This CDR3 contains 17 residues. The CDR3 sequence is CASSPGLAGAPSYEQYF. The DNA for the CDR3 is TGTGCCAGCAGCCCCGGACTAGCGGGGGCCCCCTCCTACGAGCAGTACTTC.

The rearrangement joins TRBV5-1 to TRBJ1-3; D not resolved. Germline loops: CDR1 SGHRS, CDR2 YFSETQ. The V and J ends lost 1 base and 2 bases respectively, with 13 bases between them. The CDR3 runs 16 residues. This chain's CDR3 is CASSLPGGVAGNTIYF. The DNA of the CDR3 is TGCGCCAGCAGCTTGCCGGGTGGTGTGGCTGGAAACACCATATATTTT.

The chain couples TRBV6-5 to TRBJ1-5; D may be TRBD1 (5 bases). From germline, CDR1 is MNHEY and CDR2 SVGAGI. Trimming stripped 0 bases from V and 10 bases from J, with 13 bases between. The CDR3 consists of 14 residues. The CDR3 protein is CASSYSRDRDPQHF. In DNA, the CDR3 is TGTGCCAGCAGTTACTCCCGGGATAGGGACCCCCAGCATTTT.

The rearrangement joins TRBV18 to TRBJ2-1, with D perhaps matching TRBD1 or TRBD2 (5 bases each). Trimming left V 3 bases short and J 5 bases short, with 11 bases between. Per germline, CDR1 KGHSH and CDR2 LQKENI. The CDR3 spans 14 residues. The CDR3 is CASSPSGTDNEQFF. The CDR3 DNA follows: TGTGCCAGCTCACCTTCCGGGACCGACAATGAGCAGTTCTTC.

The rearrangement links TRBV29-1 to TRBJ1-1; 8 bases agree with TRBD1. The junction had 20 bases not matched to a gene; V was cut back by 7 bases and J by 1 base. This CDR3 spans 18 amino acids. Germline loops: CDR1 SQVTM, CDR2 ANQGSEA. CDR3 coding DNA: TGCAGCGCGAAACCATTCCAGGGGGCGAGGATCGGGAACACTGAAGCTTTCTTT. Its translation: CSAKPFQGARIGNTEAFF.

The CDR3 DNA is TGCGCCAGCAGCCGCGTGACAGGGGGAGGATTGATCCTGAACACTGAAGCTTTCTTT. This codes for CASSRVTGGGLILNTEAFF. The rearrangement links TRBV4-1 to TRBJ1-1, with TRBD1 identical over 9 bases. Germline CDR1 reads MGHRA; CDR2 reads YSYEKL. The CDR3 runs to 19 residues. The V segment lost 4 bases and the J segment 0 bases; nucleotides outside the gene matches: 15.

In nucleotides, the CDR3 is TGCAGCGTTTTCGGGACCCCTTTAGGCTATGGCTACACCTTC. It encodes CSVFGTPLGYGYTF. This rearrangement joins TRBV29-1 to TRBJ1-2; weak D call: TRBD1 (5 bases). Trimming stripped 5 bases from V and 4 bases from J, with 17 bases between. CDR1 is SQVTM, CDR2 ANQGSEA, per germline. CDR3 size: 14 residues.

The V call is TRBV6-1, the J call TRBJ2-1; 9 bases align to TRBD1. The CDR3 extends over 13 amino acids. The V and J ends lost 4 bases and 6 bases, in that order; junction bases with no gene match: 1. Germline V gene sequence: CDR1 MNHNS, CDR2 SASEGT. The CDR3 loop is CASSGTGVNEQFF. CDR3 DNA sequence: TGTGCCAGCAGTGGGACAGGGGTCAATGAGCAGTTCTTC.

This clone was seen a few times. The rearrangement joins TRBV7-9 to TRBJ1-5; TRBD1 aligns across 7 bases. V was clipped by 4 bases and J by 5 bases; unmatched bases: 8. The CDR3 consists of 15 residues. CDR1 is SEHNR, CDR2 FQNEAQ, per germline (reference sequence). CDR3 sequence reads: CASSSTGEGDQPQHF. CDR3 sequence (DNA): TGTGCCAGCAGCTCCACAGGGGAGGGAGATCAGCCCCAGCATTTT.